This T cell receptor (beta chain) came from a study of blood T cell repertoires in COVID-19. Study at large: Acute and convalescent COVID-19 samples came from the United States, Italy and Spain. PBMCs, B-cell-depleted T cells, or T cells were the source of the cDNA or gDNA that made up the material.

Germline assignment: CDR1 WNHNN and CDR2 SYGVQD (reference sequence). The V end was cut by 4 bases, the J end by 1 base, with 7 bases between. The CDR3 covers 13 residues. Using immunoSEQ multiplex PCR, the repertoire was profiled, and TCRdb retains in-frame clones only, with some absent. Here the sample spans fewer than 400,000 clones, around 84% being singletons. The source of this sequence is a woman aged 18-29 years with acute or convalescent COVID-19. V is TRBV10-1 and J is TRBJ1-1; D remains unclear. The sequenced sample was peripheral blood. CDR3 in DNA: TGCGCCAGCAGTGGCGGCGGGAACACTGAAGCTTTCTTT. It codes for CASSGGGNTEAFF.